The sequence of this T cell receptor (beta chain) was determined in a study of T cells expressing NK-cell markers. Overall study: All TCR beta repertoires analysed originated from sorted CD3+CD56+NKG2C+, CD3+CD56+NKG2C- and CD3+CD56-NKG2C+ T cells.

TCRdb re-analyzed the 5' RACE reads; it lists each CDR3 protein once, without DNA. The clone table shows about 190,000 distinct CDR3 sequences, with the ten largest holding around 20%. Details on this clonotype: Antigen specificity is unknown.

Study-level points and caveats: Whether expanded NKG2C-expressing T cell clones recognize HCMV is unknown.

CDR1 and CDR2 (germline): MRHNA, SNTAGT. The CDR3 runs 19 residues. The chain carries TRBV6-4 and TRBJ2-7; TCRdb calls TRBD2, which cannot be checked without DNA. What was sequenced was blood T cells: a sorted CD56 or NKG2C T cell subset, CD4+ or CD8+ T cells, or bulk PBMC T cells (not recorded which). The clonotype originates from a man aged 18-70 years in good health. The CDR3 is CASSDGPIVLTGTSYEQYF.